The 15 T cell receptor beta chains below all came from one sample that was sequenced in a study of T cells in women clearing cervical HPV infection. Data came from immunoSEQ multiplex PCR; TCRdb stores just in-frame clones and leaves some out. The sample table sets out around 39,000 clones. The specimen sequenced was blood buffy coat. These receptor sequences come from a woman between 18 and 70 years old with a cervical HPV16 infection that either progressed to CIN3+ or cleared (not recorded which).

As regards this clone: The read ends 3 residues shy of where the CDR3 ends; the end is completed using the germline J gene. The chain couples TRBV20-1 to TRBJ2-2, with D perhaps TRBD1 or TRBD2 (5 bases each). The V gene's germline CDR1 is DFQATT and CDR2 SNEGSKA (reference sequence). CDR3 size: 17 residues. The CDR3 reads CSARPREGRAYNSPLFF. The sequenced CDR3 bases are TGCAGTGCTAGACCCCGGGAAGGCAGGGCCTATAATTCACCG.

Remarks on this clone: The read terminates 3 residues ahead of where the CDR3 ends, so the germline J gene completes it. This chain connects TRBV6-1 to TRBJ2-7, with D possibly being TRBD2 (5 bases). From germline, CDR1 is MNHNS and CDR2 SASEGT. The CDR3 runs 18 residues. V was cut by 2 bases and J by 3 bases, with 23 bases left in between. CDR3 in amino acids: CASSERPPHLAGYYEQYF. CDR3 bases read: TGTGCCAGCAGTGAAAGGCCCCCTCACCTAGCAGGATACTACGAG.

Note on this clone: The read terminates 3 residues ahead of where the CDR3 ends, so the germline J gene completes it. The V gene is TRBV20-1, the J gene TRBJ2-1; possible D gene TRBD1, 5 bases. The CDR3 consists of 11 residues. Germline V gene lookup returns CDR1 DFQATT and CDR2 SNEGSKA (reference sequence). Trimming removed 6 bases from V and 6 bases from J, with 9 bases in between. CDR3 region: CSATRVNEQFF. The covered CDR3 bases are TGCAGTGCCACCAGGGTCAATGAG.

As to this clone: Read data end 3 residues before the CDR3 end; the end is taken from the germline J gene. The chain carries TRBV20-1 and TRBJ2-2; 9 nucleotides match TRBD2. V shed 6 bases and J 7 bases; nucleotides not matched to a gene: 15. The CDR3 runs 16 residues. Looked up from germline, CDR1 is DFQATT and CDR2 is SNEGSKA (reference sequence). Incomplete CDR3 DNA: TGCAGTGCCCTCGAACCAGCGGGGGGCCGCGGCGGGGAG. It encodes CSALEPAGGRGGE. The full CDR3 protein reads CSALEPAGGRGGELFF.

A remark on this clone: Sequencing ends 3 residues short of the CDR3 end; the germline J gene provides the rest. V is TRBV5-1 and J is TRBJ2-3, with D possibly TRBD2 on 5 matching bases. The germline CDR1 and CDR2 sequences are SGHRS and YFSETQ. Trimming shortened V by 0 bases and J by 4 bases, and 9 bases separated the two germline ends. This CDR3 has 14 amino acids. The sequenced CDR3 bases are TGCGCCAGCAGCTTGGGTATTAGCGCAGATACG. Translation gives CASSLGISADT. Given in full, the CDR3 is CASSLGISADTQYF.

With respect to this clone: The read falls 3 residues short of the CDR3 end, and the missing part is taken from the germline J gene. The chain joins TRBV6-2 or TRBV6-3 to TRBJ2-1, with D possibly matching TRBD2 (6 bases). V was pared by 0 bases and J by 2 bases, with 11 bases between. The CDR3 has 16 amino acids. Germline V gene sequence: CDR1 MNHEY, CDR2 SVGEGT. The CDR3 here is CASSYSPGGTYNEQFF. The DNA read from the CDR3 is TGTGCCAGCAGTTACTCGCCTGGCGGGACCTACAATGAG.

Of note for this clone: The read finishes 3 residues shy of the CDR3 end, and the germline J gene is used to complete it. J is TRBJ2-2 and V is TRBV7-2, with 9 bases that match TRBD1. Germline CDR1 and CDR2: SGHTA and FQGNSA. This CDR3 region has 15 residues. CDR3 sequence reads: CASSYSGTGLEKLFF. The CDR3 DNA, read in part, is TGTGCCAGCAGCTACTCCGGGACAGGGCTTGAAAAG.

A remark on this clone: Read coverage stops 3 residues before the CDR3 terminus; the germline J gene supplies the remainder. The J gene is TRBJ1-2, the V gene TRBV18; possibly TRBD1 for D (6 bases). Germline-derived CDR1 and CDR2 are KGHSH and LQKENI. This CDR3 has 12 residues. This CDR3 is CASSPDSFGYTF. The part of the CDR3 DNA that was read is TGTGCCAGCTCACCGGACAGCTTCGGC.

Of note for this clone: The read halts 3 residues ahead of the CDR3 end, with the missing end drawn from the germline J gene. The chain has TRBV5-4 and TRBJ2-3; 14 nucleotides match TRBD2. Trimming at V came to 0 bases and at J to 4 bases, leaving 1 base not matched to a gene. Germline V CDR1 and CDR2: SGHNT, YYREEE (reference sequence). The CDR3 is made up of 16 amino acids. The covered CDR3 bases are TGTGCCAGCAGCTTGGGACTAGCGGGGGGGTCAGATACG. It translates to CASSLGLAGGSDT. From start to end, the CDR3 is CASSLGLAGGSDTQYF.

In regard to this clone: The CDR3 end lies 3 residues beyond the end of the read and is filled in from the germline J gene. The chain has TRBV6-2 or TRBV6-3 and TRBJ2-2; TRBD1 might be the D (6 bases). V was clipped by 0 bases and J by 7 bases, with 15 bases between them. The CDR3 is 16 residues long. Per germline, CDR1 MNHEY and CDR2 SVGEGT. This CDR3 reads CASSYSLPGASGELFF. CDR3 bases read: TGTGCCAGCAGTTACTCACTCCCAGGGGCAAGCGGGGAG.

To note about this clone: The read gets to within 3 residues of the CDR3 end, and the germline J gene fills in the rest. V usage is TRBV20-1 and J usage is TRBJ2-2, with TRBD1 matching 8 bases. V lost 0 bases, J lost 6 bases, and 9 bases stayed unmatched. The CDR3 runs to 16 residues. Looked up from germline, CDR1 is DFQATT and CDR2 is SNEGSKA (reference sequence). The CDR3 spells CSARDFRGPLPGELFF. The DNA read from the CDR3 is TGCAGTGCTAGAGATTTCAGGGGGCCCCTTCCCGGGGAG.

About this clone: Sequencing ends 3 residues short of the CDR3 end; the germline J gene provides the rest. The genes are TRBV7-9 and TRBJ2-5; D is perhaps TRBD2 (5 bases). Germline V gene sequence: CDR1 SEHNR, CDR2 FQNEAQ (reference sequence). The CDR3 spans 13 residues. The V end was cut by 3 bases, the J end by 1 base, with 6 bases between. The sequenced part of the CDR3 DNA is TGTGCCAGCAGCTTGACTATCCAAGAGACC. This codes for CASSLTIQET. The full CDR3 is CASSLTIQETQYF. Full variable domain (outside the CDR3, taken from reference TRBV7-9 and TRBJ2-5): DTGVSQNPRHKITKRGQNVTFRCDPISEHNRLYWYRQTLGQGPEFLTYFQNEAQLEKSRLLSDRFSAERPKGSFSTLEIQRTEQGDSAMYLCASSLTIQETQYFGPGTRLLVL.

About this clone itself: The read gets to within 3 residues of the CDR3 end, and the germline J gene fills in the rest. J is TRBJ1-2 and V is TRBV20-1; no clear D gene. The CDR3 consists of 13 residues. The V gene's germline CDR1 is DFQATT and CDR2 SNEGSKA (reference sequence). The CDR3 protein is CSAPTSGQETYTF. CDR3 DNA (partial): TGCAGTGCTCCGACTAGCGGCCAAGAGACC.

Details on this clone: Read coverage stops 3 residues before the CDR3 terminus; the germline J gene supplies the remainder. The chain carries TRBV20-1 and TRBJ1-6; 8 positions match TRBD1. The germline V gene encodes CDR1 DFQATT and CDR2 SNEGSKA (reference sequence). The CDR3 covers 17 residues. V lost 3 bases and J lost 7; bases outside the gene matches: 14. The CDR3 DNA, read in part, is TGCAGTGCTAGGTCGATTTTGGCAGGGGGCCTAAATTCACCC. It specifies CSARSILAGGLNSP. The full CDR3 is CSARSILAGGLNSPLHF.

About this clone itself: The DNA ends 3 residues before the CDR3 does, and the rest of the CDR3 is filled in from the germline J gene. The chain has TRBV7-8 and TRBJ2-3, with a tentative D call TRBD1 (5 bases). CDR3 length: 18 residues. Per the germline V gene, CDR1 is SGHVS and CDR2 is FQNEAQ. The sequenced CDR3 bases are TGTGCCAGCCACATTAGTGGGGCAGTGGATGCCCTCACGGAGACG. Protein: CASHISGAVDALTET. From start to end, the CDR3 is CASHISGAVDALTETQYF.